This TCR beta chain is drawn from a study of T-cell reconstitution after alpha-beta-depleted transplantation in children. Trimming removed 7 bases from V and 4 bases from J, with 20 bases in between. This CDR3 has 16 amino acids. The TCRbeta library incorporated unique molecular identifiers. TCRdb recomputed calls from the PCR reads with MiXCR, one row per CDR3 protein. The sample includes roughly 200,000 distinct CDR3 sequences, about a tenth seen only once; the top ten take about 6%. This clonotype was seen ten or more times. Sequences were derived from PBMCs from the stem cell graft donor, sampled from the stem cell graft. The TCR originated in a human donor who donated a stem cell graft to a child with acute lymphoblastic leukemia. The chain links TRBV12-3 or TRBV12-4 to TRBJ2-1, with D possibly TRBD1 on 6 matching bases. The CDR3 is CASTLLYTGKYNEQFF. The CDR3 nucleotides read TGTGCCAGCACCCTGCTCTATACAGGGAAGTACAATGAGCAGTTCTTC.